These 28 T cell receptor beta chains were all obtained from the same sample, sequenced in a study of lymphopenia after photon versus proton radiotherapy. Sequencing was performed with immunoSEQ multiplex PCR; in TCRdb, only in-frame clones are kept and a portion is missing. Here the sample spans about 5,000 clones, around 89% being singletons. Source: peripheral blood, taken from a patient treated with photon-based radiotherapy. Source of these receptors: a man aged 30 to 45 with gastric cancer.

This clone was detected once. This chain connects TRBV4-1 to TRBJ1-3; no clear D. Germline CDR1 and CDR2: MGHRA and YSYEKL. The CDR3 covers 17 residues. The germline V and J ends were trimmed by 1 base and 0 bases, with 13 bases remaining between them. CDR3 sequence (DNA): TGCGCCAGCAGCCAAGGATCGGCCTGGAGCTCTGGAAACACCATATATTTT. Its protein product is CASSQGSAWSSGNTIYF.

This chain connects TRBV7-6 to TRBJ2-1; no clear D gene. The CDR3 extends over 13 amino acids. V lost 5 bases and J 6 bases, leaving 11 bases between the germline ends. CDR1 SGHVS and CDR2 FNYEAQ come from the germline V gene. Here the CDR3 DNA reads TGTGCCAGCAGCCCGGTCCTAGGCAATGAGCAGTTCTTC. Amino acids: CASSPVLGNEQFF.

J is TRBJ1-5 and V is TRBV28; D gene unclear. The CDR3 sequence is 15 residues long. CDR1 MDHEN and CDR2 SYDVKM come from the germline V gene. Between the trimmed V and J ends, which lost 7 bases and 4 bases, there was a span of 17 bases. As DNA, the CDR3 is TGTGCCAGCAACCTAGGGTCCGGGCTTAATCAGCCCCAGCATTTT. Its translation: CASNLGSGLNQPQHF.

J is TRBJ2-2 and V is TRBV28; no reliable D call. The V end lost 5 bases, the J end lost 1 base, and 11 bases lay between the germline ends. Germline CDR1 is MDHEN and CDR2 is SYDVKM. The CDR3 spans 15 residues. The CDR3 reads CASSPTPGNTGELFF. CDR3 coding DNA: TGTGCCAGCAGTCCTACCCCGGGGAACACCGGGGAGCTGTTTTTT.

The chain recombines TRBV7-4 with TRBJ2-3, with D possibly matching TRBD2 (5 bases). The V gene lost 5 bases and the J gene lost 1 base, with 22 bases spanning the gap. The CDR3 is 18 amino acids. In germline, CDR1 is SGHVT, CDR2 SQSDAQ. This CDR3 reads CASSLWAGLNPGTDTQYF. The CDR3 DNA is TGTGCCAGCAGCCTTTGGGCGGGTCTTAACCCTGGCACAGATACGCAGTATTTT.

This rearrangement joins TRBV7-2 to TRBJ1-1; D perhaps matches TRBD1 (5 bases). Germline CDR1 is SGHTA and CDR2 is FQGNSA. With 5 bases removed from V and 2 bases from J, the gap between germline ends came to 15 bases. There are 15 residues in the CDR3. Here the CDR3 DNA reads TGTGCCAGCAGCCTGACTGGGGGGGGAAACACTGAAGCTTTCTTT. It is translated as CASSLTGGGNTEAFF.

The CDR3 DNA reads TGTGCCAGCTCACCGGTTCTACGAGGGGGCCTCAATCAGCCCCAGCATTTT. Encoded protein: CASSPVLRGGLNQPQHF. The V gene is TRBV18, the J gene TRBJ1-5, with 7 nucleotides matching TRBD1. V lost 3 bases to trimming and J lost 3 bases; unmatched junction nucleotides: 11. CDR1 KGHSH and CDR2 LQKENI come from the germline V gene. This CDR3 comprises 17 residues.

J is TRBJ2-2 and V is TRBV4-3; TRBD2 aligns across 10 bases. CDR1 LGHNA and CDR2 YSLEER come from the germline V gene. The CDR3 contains 16 residues. The junction had 6 bases not matched to a gene; V was cut back by 4 bases and J by 4 bases. The CDR3 DNA is TGCGCCAGCAGCCCCCTAGCGGGAGTGGGCACCGGGGAGCTGTTTTTT. Its translation: CASSPLAGVGTGELFF.

This chain joins TRBV4-2 and TRBJ1-2; D is possibly TRBD1 (5 bases). Germline V gene data show CDR1 as LGHNA and CDR2 as YNFKEQ. The V gene lost 6 bases and the J gene lost 6 bases, with 17 bases spanning the gap. The CDR3 totals 14 residues. CDR3 loop: CASRERGIGDGYTF. Here the CDR3 DNA reads TGTGCCAGCAGGGAAAGGGGAATCGGAGATGGCTACACCTTC.

The gene calls are TRBV27 and TRBJ1-2; the match to TRBD1 covers 10 bases. V shed 5 bases and J 5 bases; nucleotides not matched to a gene: 8. This CDR3 contains 15 residues. The germline V gene has CDR1 MNHEY and CDR2 SMNVEV (reference sequence). CDR3 bases: TGTGCCAGCAGTGCATCGACAGGGGGCAGTTATGGCTACACCTTC. Its translation is CASSASTGGSYGYTF.

The chain joins TRBV5-6 to TRBJ2-2, with a possible D match to TRBD1 (5 bases). The V gene's germline CDR1 is SGHDT and CDR2 YYEEEE. V dropped 0 bases and J dropped 5 bases, with 8 bases sitting between them. The CDR3 length is 14 residues. The CDR3 loop reads CASSLEAGTGELFF. Written as DNA, the CDR3 is TGTGCCAGCAGCTTGGAAGCAGGGACCGGGGAGCTGTTTTTT.

The chain couples TRBV25-1 to TRBJ2-3; 10 bases agree with TRBD2. Unmatched junction bases numbered 5, after V lost 5 bases and J lost 0 bases. The CDR3 covers 16 residues. CDR1 is MGHDK, CDR2 SYGVNS, per germline. This CDR3 reads CASSSGTSASTDTQYF. The CDR3 DNA is TGTGCCAGCAGTAGCGGGACTAGCGCTAGCACAGATACGCAGTATTTT.

The chain couples TRBV28 to TRBJ2-5; the D gene is possibly TRBD1 (5 bases). V lost 3 bases to trimming and J lost 0 bases, with 5 bases between them. There are 13 residues in the CDR3. Germline CDR1 is MDHEN and CDR2 is SYDVKM. The DNA of the CDR3 is TGTGCCAGCAGTTTGACAGACCAAGAGACCCAGTACTTC. This translates into CASSLTDQETQYF.

The rearrangement links TRBV18 to TRBJ1-4; no firm D call. The CDR3 contains 18 residues. V dropped 3 bases and J dropped 0 bases, with 17 bases sitting between them. CDR1 is KGHSH and CDR2 is LQKENI in the germline V gene. CDR3 region: CASSPVNMDVSTNEKLFF. In DNA form, the CDR3 reads TGTGCCAGCTCACCCGTAAACATGGACGTATCAACTAATGAAAAACTGTTTTTT.

V and J are TRBV7-9 and TRBJ2-7; D is possibly TRBD1 or TRBD2 (5 bases each). From germline, CDR1 is SEHNR and CDR2 FQNEAQ (reference sequence). Trimming stripped 1 base from V and 9 bases from J, with 19 bases between. The length of the CDR3 is 15 residues. CDR3 region: CASSLVTGTPLGQYF. Written as DNA, the CDR3 is TGTGCCAGCAGCTTAGTTACCGGGACGCCGTTGGGGCAGTACTTC.

The V and J genes are TRBV27 and TRBJ2-3, with 9 positions matching TRBD2. V shed 7 bases, J shed 3 bases, and the junction held 5 bases outside the gene matches. This CDR3 has 14 residues. Germline lookup yields CDR1 MNHEY and CDR2 SMNVEV (reference sequence). The CDR3 nucleotides are TGTGCCAGCACTTGGACTAGCGAAACAGATACGCAGTATTTT. Protein product: CASTWTSETDTQYF.

The chain uses TRBV19 and TRBJ2-3; possible D gene TRBD2, 5 bases. The CDR3 length is 13 residues. V was pared by 5 bases and J by 6 bases, with 12 bases between. CDR1 and CDR2 from the germline V gene are LNHDA and SQIVND (reference sequence). CDR3 sequence: CASSPAPGDTQYF. The CDR3 DNA is TGTGCCAGTAGTCCAGCACCGGGGGATACGCAGTATTTT. The entire variable domain, with the rest obtained from reference TRBV19 and TRBJ2-3, is as follows: DGGITQSPKYLFRKEGQNVTLSCEQNLNHDAMYWYRQDPGQGLRLIYYSQIVNDFQKGDIAEGYSVSREKKESFPLTVTSAQKNPTAFYLCASSPAPGDTQYFGPGTRLTVL.

This chain joins TRBV19 and TRBJ1-2; possible D gene TRBD1, 5 bases. V was clipped by 4 bases and J by 1 base, with 16 bases between them. This CDR3 has 16 amino acids. The germline gives CDR1 LNHDA, CDR2 SQIVND (reference sequence). The CDR3, as DNA: TGTGCCAGTAGTACGGGGGACCCCGACCATAACTATGGCTACACCTTC. This encodes CASSTGDPDHNYGYTF. The full variable domain, its missing parts supplied by reference TRBV19 and TRBJ1-2, is DGGITQSPKYLFRKEGQNVTLSCEQNLNHDAMYWYRQDPGQGLRLIYYSQIVNDFQKGDIAEGYSVSREKKESFPLTVTSAQKNPTAFYLCASSTGDPDHNYGYTFGSGTRLTVV.

The V call is TRBV6-1, the J call TRBJ2-5; D may be TRBD1 (5 bases). This CDR3 contains 15 residues. V shed 1 base and J shed 4 bases, with 13 bases lying between them. Germline lookup yields CDR1 MNHNS and CDR2 SASEGT. The CDR3 region has the DNA TGTGCCAGCAGTGAAGTCGCCAGGGCAATAGAGACCCAGTACTTC. Residues: CASSEVARAIETQYF.

This clone has just one count. The rearrangement links TRBV6-5 to TRBJ2-1; D is unclear. The ends were cut back, 0 bases at V and 3 bases at J, with 6 bases in the middle. Germline CDR1 reads MNHEY; CDR2 reads SVGAGI. The CDR3 totals 14 residues. The CDR3 reads CASSYSTGYNEQFF. CDR3 nucleotides: TGTGCCAGCAGTTACTCAACCGGCTACAATGAGCAGTTCTTC.

The gene calls are TRBV19 and TRBJ2-1, with 7 bases that match TRBD1. From germline, CDR1 is LNHDA and CDR2 SQIVND (reference sequence). The CDR3 covers 13 residues. V lost 5 bases and J lost 9; bases outside the gene matches: 7. This CDR3 reads CASSFTGVREQFF. As DNA, the CDR3 is TGTGCCAGTAGTTTCACAGGGGTTCGTGAGCAGTTCTTC.

The rearrangement uses TRBV10-3 and TRBJ2-7, with TRBD1 matching 12 bases. The CDR3 totals 16 residues. Germline V lookup: CDR1 ENHRY, CDR2 SYGVKD. The V segment lost 6 bases and the J segment 4 bases; nucleotides outside the gene matches: 10. The CDR3 bases are TGTGCCATCAGAAGCCAACCGGGACAGGGGGCGTACGAGCAGTACTTC. Translated, it gives CAIRSQPGQGAYEQYF.

This chain uses TRBV28 with TRBJ1-4, with 8 bases identical to TRBD1. The V gene's germline CDR1 is MDHEN and CDR2 SYDVKM. After removal of 6 bases from V and 0 bases from J, the junction contained 6 bases not matched to a gene. The CDR3 length is 16 residues. As DNA, the CDR3 is TGTGCCAGCAGCAACGACAGGGGTTCAACTAATGAAAAACTGTTTTTT. Its translation is CASSNDRGSTNEKLFF.

The genes are TRBV7-2 and TRBJ2-2, with 10 nucleotides matching TRBD2. CDR3 length equals 16 residues. Trimming took 2 bases from V and 6 from J; bases not matched to a gene: 6. From germline, CDR1 is SGHTA and CDR2 FQGNSA. CDR3 region: CASSLLLAGVSGELFF. In DNA, the CDR3 is TGTGCCAGCAGCTTACTCCTAGCGGGAGTGTCCGGGGAGCTGTTTTTT.

The gene calls are TRBV5-5 and TRBJ2-7, with TRBD2 identical over 8 bases. V dropped 4 bases and J dropped 0; count of bases not matched to a gene: 6. Germline CDR1 is SGHKS and CDR2 is YYEKEE (reference sequence). The CDR3 loop spans 15 amino acids. CDR3 residues: CASSITSGSSYEQYF. The CDR3 DNA follows: TGTGCCAGCAGCATAACTAGCGGCAGCTCCTACGAGCAGTACTTC.

The gene calls are TRBV13 and TRBJ1-4; the D gene is possibly TRBD1 (5 bases). The V gene's germline CDR1 is PRHDT and CDR2 FYEKMQ (reference sequence). The V end lost 3 bases, the J end lost 0 bases, and 8 bases lay between the germline ends. CDR3 length: 15 amino acids. The CDR3 sequence: CASSFGRATNEKLFF. The CDR3 region has the DNA TGTGCCAGCAGCTTTGGCAGGGCAACTAATGAAAAACTGTTTTTT.

The chain uses TRBV13 and TRBJ2-1; tentatively, D is TRBD1 (6 bases). In germline, CDR1 is PRHDT, CDR2 FYEKMQ (reference sequence). The CDR3 is 15 amino acids. V shed 5 bases and J shed 4 bases, with 15 bases lying between them. The CDR3 DNA follows: TGTGCCAGCAGCATGACAGGACTGGGGTACAATGAGCAGTTCTTC. Its translation is CASSMTGLGYNEQFF.

This clone appeared once. The CDR3 region has the DNA TGCAGCGTGGCTCCGGACAGTACAGATACGCAGTATTTT. Translating it yields CSVAPDSTDTQYF. The V gene is TRBV29-1, the J gene TRBJ2-3; D is perhaps TRBD1 (6 bases). V lost 6 bases, J lost 3 bases, and 13 bases lay in between. This CDR3 is 13 amino acids long. Germline assignment: CDR1 SQVTM and CDR2 ANQGSEA.